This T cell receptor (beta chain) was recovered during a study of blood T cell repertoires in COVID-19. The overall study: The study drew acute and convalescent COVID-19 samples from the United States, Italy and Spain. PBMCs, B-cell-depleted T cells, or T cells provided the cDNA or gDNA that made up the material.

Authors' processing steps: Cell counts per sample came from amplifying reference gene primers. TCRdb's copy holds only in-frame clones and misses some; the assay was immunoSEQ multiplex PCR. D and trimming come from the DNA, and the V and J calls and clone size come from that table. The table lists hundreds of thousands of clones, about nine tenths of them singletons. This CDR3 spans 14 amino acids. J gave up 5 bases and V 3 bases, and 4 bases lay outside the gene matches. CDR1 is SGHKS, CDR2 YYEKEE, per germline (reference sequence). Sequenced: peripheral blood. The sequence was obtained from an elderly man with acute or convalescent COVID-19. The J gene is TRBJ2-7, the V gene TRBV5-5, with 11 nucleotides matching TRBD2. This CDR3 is CASSSTSGAHEQYV. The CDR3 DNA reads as TGTGCCAGCAGCTCGACTAGCGGGGCCCACGAGCAGTACGTC.